These 10 T cell receptor beta chains were all obtained from the same sample, sequenced in a study of T cell responses to AZD1222 COVID-19 vaccine. Sequencing was performed with immunoSEQ multiplex PCR; in TCRdb, only in-frame clones are kept and a portion is missing. The sample consists of approximately 88,000 clones, 75% to 95% of them appearing once. The sequences come from peripheral blood, collected 28 days after the second AZD1222 dose. The receptors were gathered from an adult who received the AZD1222 COVID-19 vaccine.

In this sample, this clone turned up once. The J gene is TRBJ2-5, the V gene TRBV9; D may correspond to TRBD1 or TRBD2 (6 bases each). V lost 3 bases, J lost 7 bases, and 31 bases lay in between. Per germline, CDR1 SGDLS and CDR2 YYNGEE. The CDR3 is made up of 19 amino acids. The CDR3 protein is CASSGGGLVTKGPAGTQYF. The CDR3 DNA reads TGTGCCAGCAGCGGAGGGGGGTTGGTGACTAAAGGCCCTGCGGGGACCCAGTACTTC.

This sequence joins TRBV5-1 and TRBJ2-7; D is uncertain. There are 14 residues in the CDR3. Trimming took off 0 bases at V and 5 bases at J, with 12 bases between the two ends. CDR1 and CDR2 from the germline V gene are SGHRS and YFSETQ. The CDR3 bases are TGCGCCAGCAGCTTGGAATGGCCGGACGACGAGCAGTACTTC. This gives the protein CASSLEWPDDEQYF.

The count of this clone is one. The V and J genes are TRBV18 and TRBJ1-5, with TRBD1 identical over 10 bases. V lost 3 bases, J lost 2 bases, and 4 bases stayed unmatched. Germline lookup yields CDR1 KGHSH and CDR2 LQKENI. This CDR3 has 16 residues. CDR3 coding DNA: TGTGCCAGCTCACCGGATGGGACAGGGGGCAATCAGCCCCAGCATTTT. Protein product: CASSPDGTGGNQPQHF.

The chain uses TRBV12-3 or TRBV12-4 and TRBJ1-2; D possibly corresponds to TRBD1 (6 bases). Deletions cut 5 bases from V and 8 bases from J, with 12 bases between. This CDR3 region has 12 residues. The CDR3 sequence is CASSGRGSGYTF. The CDR3 DNA follows: TGTGCCAGCAGTGGCAGGGGAAGCGGCTACACCTTC.

V and J are TRBV27 and TRBJ2-6, with a tentative D call TRBD2 (6 bases). The V end lost 3 bases, the J end lost 4 bases, and 10 bases lay between the germline ends. CDR3 length equals 15 residues. Germline values: CDR1 MNHEY, CDR2 SMNVEV (reference sequence). DNA for the CDR3: TGTGCCAGCAGTTTTACTCGGGGGGGGGCCAACGTCCTGACTTTC. Translated: CASSFTRGGANVLTF.

J is TRBJ2-3 and V is TRBV4-1, with no clear D. V lost 0 bases and J lost 3, with 7 bases in between. The CDR3 runs to 14 residues. The germline CDR1 and CDR2 sequences are MGHRA and YSYEKL. CDR3 region: CASSQEWGTDTQYF. Written as DNA, the CDR3 is TGCGCCAGCAGCCAAGAATGGGGTACAGATACGCAGTATTTT.

This chain joins TRBV4-1 and TRBJ2-7; a weak D match, TRBD1 (6 bases). The V end was cut by 0 bases, the J end by 2 bases, with 11 bases between. Germline V CDR1 and CDR2: MGHRA, YSYEKL. This CDR3 contains 15 residues. The CDR3 sequence is CASSQDIQGTYEQYF. The CDR3 coding sequence is TGCGCCAGCAGCCAAGATATACAGGGAACCTACGAGCAGTACTTC.

This chain uses TRBV7-2 with TRBJ2-5; D may be TRBD1 or TRBD2 (5 bases each). The V end was cut by 6 bases, the J end by 2 bases, with 13 bases between. Germline CDR1 reads SGHTA; CDR2 reads FQGNSA. The CDR3 runs 14 residues. The CDR3 coding sequence is TGTGCCAGCAGTCCGGGACGGGTTCAAGAGACCCAGTACTTC. Protein sequence: CASSPGRVQETQYF.

This chain's CDR3 is CAISITGESNQPQHF. CDR3 in DNA: TGTGCCATCAGTATAACAGGGGAGAGCAATCAGCCCCAGCATTTT. This chain connects TRBV10-3 to TRBJ1-5; 7 bases are a match to TRBD1. The CDR3 loop spans 15 amino acids. CDR1 and CDR2 (germline): ENHRY, SYGVKD. The V and J ends lost 5 bases and 1 base, in that order; junction bases with no gene match: 5.

The chain carries TRBV5-1 and TRBJ2-4, with TRBD2 matching 8 bases. The germline gives CDR1 SGHRS, CDR2 YFSETQ. V shed 4 bases, J shed 7 bases, and the junction held 1 base outside the gene matches. This CDR3 has 12 residues. CDR3 sequence reads: CASSPGGNIQYF. CDR3 nucleotides: TGCGCCAGCAGCCCGGGGGGGAACATTCAGTACTTC.